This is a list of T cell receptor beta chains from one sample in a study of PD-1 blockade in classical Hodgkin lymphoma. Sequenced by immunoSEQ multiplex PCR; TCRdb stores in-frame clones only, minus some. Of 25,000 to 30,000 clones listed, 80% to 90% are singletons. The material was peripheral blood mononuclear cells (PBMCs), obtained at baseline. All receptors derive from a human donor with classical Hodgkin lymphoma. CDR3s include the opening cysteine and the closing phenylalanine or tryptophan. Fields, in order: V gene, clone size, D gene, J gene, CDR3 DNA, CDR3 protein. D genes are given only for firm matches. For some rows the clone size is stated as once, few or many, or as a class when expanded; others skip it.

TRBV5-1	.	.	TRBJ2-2	TGCGCCAGCAGCTTGCGCGGGGCCGGGGAGCTGTTTTTT	CASSLRGAGELFF
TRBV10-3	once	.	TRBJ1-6	TGTGCCATCAGTGAGTCTGAGGGGTCACCCCTCCACTTT	CAISESEGSPLHF
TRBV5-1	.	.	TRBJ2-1	TGCGCCAGCAGCTTGGACGTGACAAATGAGCAGTTCTTC	CASSLDVTNEQFF
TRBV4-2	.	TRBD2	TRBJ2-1	TGTGCCAGCAGCCGACTAGCGGGGGAACCCGAAAGTGAGCAGTTCTTC	CASSRLAGEPESEQFF
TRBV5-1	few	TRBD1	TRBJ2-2	TGCGCCAGCAGCATCACCGGGACAGCGAACACCGGGGAGCTGTTTTTT	CASSITGTANTGELFF
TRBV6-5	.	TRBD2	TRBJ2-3	TGTGCCAGCAGTGGGGGACTAGCGGGGTCAGATACGCAGTATTTT	CASSGGLAGSDTQYF
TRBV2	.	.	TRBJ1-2	TGTGCCAGCAGTGAATCCCCAGGCGCGAACTATGGCTACACCTTC	CASSESPGANYGYTF
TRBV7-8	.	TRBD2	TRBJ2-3	TGTGCCAGCAGCTTCGCTAGCGGGGGAACTGGAAATACGCAGTATTTT	CASSFASGGTGNTQYF
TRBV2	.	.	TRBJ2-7	TGTGCCAGAGGGTTCTCCTACGAGCAGTACTTC	CARGFSYEQYF
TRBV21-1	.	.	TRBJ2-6	TGTGCCAGCAGCATGGGGACACTTGTGAATGTCTCTGGGGCCAACGTCCTGACTTTC	CASSMGTLVNVSGANVLTF
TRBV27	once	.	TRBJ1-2	TGTGCCAGCAGTTTATCGTCTTCCGGTTACTATGGCTACACCTTC	CASSLSSSGYYGYTF
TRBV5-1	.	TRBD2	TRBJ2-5	TGCGCCAGCAGCTTGGGAGCGGGGGGGCCAATTCAGACCCAGTACTTC	CASSLGAGGPIQTQYF
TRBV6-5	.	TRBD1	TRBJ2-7	TGTGCCAGCAGACGACAGGGGGACTACGAGCAGTACTTC	CASRRQGDYEQYF
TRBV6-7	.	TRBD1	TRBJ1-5	TGTGCCAGCAGCCGCCCCGGTATTGACAGGGTGCAATCAGCCCAGCATTTT	CASSRPGIDRVQSAQHF
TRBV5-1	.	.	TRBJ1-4	TGCGCCAGCCGCGTAGGAACTAATGAAAAACTGTTTTTT	CASRVGTNEKLFF
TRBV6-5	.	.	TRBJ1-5	TGTGCCAGCAGCTCCAATGGGCCCAATCAGCCCCAGCATTTT	CASSSNGPNQPQHF
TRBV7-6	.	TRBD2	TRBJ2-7	TGTGCCAGCAGCTTAGGCTCCACGGGGGGCTACGAGCAGTACTTC	CASSLGSTGGYEQYF
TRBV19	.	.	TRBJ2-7	TGTGCCAGTAGTATAGTGGACTTCGGGGAGCAGTACTTC	CASSIVDFGEQYF
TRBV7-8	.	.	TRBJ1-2	TGTGCCAGCAGCCAAGGGGGGACGGATTACGGCTACACCTTC	CASSQGGTDYGYTF
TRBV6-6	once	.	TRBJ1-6	TGTGCCAGCAGTTCGAGGGGGGTAAATTCACCCCTCCACTTT	CASSSRGVNSPLHF
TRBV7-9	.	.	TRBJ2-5	TGTGCCAGCAGCCTAGGCGGGGCCCAAGAGACCCAGTACTTC	CASSLGGAQETQYF
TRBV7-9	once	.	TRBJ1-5	TGTGCCAGCAGCGGGTCGAGTCACAATCAGCCCCAGCATTTT	CASSGSSHNQPQHF
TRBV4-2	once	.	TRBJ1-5	TGTGCCAGCAGCCAGTCTTTCGGTAATGAGCCCCAGCATTTT	CASSQSFGNEPQHF
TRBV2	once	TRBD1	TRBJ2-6	TGTGCCAGCATCGGGACAGGGGGAACCAACGTCCTGACTTTC	CASIGTGGTNVLTF
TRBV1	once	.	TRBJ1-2	TGCACCAGCAGCCAGGGAGCAGGGGGCGACGGCTACACCTTC	CTSSQGAGGDGYTF
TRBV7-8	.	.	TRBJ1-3	TGTGCCAGCAGCTTAAACTCCCACTCTGGAAACACCATATATTTT	CASSLNSHSGNTIYF